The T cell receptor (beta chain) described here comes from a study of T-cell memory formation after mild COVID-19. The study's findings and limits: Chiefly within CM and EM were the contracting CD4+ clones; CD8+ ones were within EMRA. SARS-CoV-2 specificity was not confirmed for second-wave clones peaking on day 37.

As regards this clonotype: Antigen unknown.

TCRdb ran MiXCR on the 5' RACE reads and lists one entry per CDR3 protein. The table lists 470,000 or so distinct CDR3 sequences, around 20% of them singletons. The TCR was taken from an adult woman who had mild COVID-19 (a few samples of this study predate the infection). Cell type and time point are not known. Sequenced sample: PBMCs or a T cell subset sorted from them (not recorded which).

The CDR3 is CSATGVAGQGYGYTF. CDR3 DNA sequence: TGCAGTGCTACCGGCGTGGCGGGACAGGGTTATGGCTACACCTTC. The rearrangement joins TRBV20-1 to TRBJ1-2, with 9 bases identical to TRBD1. Losses at the gene ends were 4 bases for V and 5 bases for J; bases not matched to a gene: 11. Germline V CDR1 and CDR2: DFQATT, SNEGSKA (reference sequence). The CDR3 is made up of 15 amino acids.